These T cell receptor beta chains were read from a single sample in a study of CXCR3-negative and CXCR3-positive naive CD8 T cells. TCRdb re-called the 5' RACE reads; one entry per CDR3 protein, DNA not given. Its listing shows some 39,000 distinct CDR3 sequences. The material sequenced was naive CXCR3- CD8+ T cells from blood. These receptor sequences come from a human donor in good health. Some clones in this sample may be carry-over from other donors' samples. CDR3s include the opening cysteine and the closing phenylalanine or tryptophan. The order of the fields is CDR3 protein, J gene, clone size, V gene. Size tells how often a clone was seen (once, few, many) or the class of an expanded clone, and some rows leave it out.

CDR3aa: CASSLHTSYEQYF; j_gene: TRBJ2-7; abundance: -; v_gene: TRBV5-1
CDR3aa: CSVELAGGAEKLLF; j_gene: TRBJ1-4; abundance: -; v_gene: TRBV29-1
CDR3aa: CATGGVPGELFF; j_gene: TRBJ2-2; abundance: -; v_gene: TRBV24-1
CDR3aa: CASSETGYNEQFF; j_gene: TRBJ2-1; abundance: -; v_gene: TRBV18
CDR3aa: CAGAGGSYNEQFF; j_gene: TRBJ2-1; abundance: -; v_gene: TRBV7-2
CDR3aa: CASTEDAYGYGYTF; j_gene: TRBJ1-2; abundance: -; v_gene: TRBV6-2/TRBV6-3
CDR3aa: CASSQGRNQPQHF; j_gene: TRBJ1-5; abundance: -; v_gene: TRBV14
CDR3aa: CASSQAFHAALSYEQYF; j_gene: TRBJ2-7; abundance: -; v_gene: TRBV14
CDR3aa: CASSLEGAAPYNEQFF; j_gene: TRBJ2-1; abundance: -; v_gene: TRBV7-9
CDR3aa: CASSTTVGNTGELFF; j_gene: TRBJ2-2; abundance: -; v_gene: TRBV6-2/TRBV6-3
CDR3aa: CSVETGIGNEQFF; j_gene: TRBJ2-1; abundance: -; v_gene: TRBV29-1
CDR3aa: CSLGTGGHQFF; j_gene: TRBJ2-1; abundance: medium-sized; v_gene: TRBV29-1
CDR3aa: CSVEVGDGTDTQYF; j_gene: TRBJ2-3; abundance: medium-sized; v_gene: TRBV29-1
CDR3aa: CASSTGLAGNLYEQYF; j_gene: TRBJ2-7; abundance: -; v_gene: TRBV6-2/TRBV6-3
CDR3aa: CSVRPGQVSYEQYF; j_gene: TRBJ2-7; abundance: -; v_gene: TRBV29-1
CDR3aa: CASRLGLAVGTEAFF; j_gene: TRBJ1-1; abundance: -; v_gene: TRBV4-3
CDR3aa: CASSLVGEQFF; j_gene: TRBJ2-1; abundance: -; v_gene: TRBV7-2
CDR3aa: CSARQGRDNSPLHF; j_gene: TRBJ1-6; abundance: -; v_gene: TRBV20-1
CDR3aa: CASTPGKFTDTQYF; j_gene: TRBJ2-3; abundance: -; v_gene: TRBV19
CDR3aa: CASSQTYPEGAFF; j_gene: TRBJ1-1; abundance: -; v_gene: TRBV12-3/TRBV12-4
CDR3aa: CASSLVGAEGYTF; j_gene: TRBJ1-2; abundance: -; v_gene: TRBV5-1
CDR3aa: CASSLGGTPGEQYF; j_gene: TRBJ2-7; abundance: -; v_gene: TRBV5-1